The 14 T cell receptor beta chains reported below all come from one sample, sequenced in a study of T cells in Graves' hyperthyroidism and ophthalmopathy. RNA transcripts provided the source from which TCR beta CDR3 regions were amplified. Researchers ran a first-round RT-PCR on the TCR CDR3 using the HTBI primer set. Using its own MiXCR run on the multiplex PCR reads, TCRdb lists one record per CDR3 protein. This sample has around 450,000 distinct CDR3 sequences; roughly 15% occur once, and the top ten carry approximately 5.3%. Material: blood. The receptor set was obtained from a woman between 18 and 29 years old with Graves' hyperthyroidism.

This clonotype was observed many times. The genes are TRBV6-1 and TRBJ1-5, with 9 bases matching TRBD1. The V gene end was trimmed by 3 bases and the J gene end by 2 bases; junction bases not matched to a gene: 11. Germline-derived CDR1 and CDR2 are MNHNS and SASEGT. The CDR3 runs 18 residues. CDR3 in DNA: TGTGCCAGCAGTGATCCCTTACAGGGGGCATATGGCAATCAGCCCCAGCATTTT. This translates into CASSDPLQGAYGNQPQHF.

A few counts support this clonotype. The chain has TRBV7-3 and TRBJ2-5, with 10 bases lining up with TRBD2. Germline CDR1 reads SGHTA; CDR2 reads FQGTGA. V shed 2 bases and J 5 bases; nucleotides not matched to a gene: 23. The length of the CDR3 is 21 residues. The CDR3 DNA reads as TGTGCCAGCAGCTTAGAGGGTAGGGCTATTAGCGGGAGGATCAATTCGGAGACCCAGTACTTC. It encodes CASSLEGRAISGRINSETQYF.

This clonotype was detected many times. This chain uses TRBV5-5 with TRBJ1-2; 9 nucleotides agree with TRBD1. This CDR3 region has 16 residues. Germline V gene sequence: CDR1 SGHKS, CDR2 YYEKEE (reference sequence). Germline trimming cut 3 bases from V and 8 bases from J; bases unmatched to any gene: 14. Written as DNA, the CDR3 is TGTGCCAGCAGCTCCGGGACAGGGAGCCAGGCGTGGGGCTACACCTTC. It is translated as CASSSGTGSQAWGYTF. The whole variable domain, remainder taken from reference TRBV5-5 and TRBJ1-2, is DAGVTQSPTHLIKTRGQQVTLRCSPISGHKSVSWYQQVLGQGPQFIFQYYEKEERGRGNFPDRFSARQFPNYSSELNVNALLLGDSALYLCASSSGTGSQAWGYTFGSGTRLTVV.

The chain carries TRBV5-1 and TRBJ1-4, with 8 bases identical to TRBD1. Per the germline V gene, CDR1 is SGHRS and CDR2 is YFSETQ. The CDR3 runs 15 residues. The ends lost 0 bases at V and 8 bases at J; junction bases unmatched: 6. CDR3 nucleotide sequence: TGCGCCAGCAGCTTGGAAACAGGGGGAGGGGAAAAACTGTTTTTT. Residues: CASSLETGGGEKLFF.

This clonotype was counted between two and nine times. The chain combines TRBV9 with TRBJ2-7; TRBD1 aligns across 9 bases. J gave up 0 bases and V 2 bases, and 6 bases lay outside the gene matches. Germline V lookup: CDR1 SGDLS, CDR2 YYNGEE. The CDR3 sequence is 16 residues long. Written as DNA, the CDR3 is TGTGCCAGCAGCGTGCACCGGGACAGGGACTCCTACGAGCAGTACTTC. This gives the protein CASSVHRDRDSYEQYF. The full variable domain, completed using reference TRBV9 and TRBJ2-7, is DSGVTQTPKHLITATGQRVTLRCSPRSGDLSVYWYQQSLDQGLQFLIQYYNGEERAKGNILERFSAQQFPDLHSELNLSSLELGDSALYFCASSVHRDRDSYEQYFGPGTRLTVT.

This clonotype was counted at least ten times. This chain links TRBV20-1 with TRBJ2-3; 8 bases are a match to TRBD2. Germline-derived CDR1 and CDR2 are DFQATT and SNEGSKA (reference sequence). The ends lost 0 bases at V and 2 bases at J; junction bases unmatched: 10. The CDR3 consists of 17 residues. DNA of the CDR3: TGCAGTGCTAGAGACCCGGCACTAGCGGTTTTCACAGATACGCAGTATTTT. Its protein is CSARDPALAVFTDTQYF.

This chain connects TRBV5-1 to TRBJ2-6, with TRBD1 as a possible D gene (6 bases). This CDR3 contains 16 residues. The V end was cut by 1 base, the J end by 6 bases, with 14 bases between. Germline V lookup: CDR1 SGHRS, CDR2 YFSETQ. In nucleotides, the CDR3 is TGCGCCAGCAGCTTGTTACAGGGCCACGAGGCCAACGTCCTGACTTTC. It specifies CASSLLQGHEANVLTF.

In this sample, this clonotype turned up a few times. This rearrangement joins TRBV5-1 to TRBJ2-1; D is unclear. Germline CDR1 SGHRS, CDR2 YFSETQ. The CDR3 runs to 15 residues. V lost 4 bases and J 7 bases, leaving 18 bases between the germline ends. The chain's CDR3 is CASSQPLPSPNEQFF. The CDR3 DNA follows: TGCGCCAGCAGCCAACCCCTACCCTCCCCTAATGAGCAGTTCTTC. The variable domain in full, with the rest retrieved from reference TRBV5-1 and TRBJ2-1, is KAGVTQTPRYLIKTRGQQVTLSCSPISGHRSVSWYQQTPGQGLQFLFEYFSETQRNKGNFPGRFSGRQFSNSRSEMNVSTLELGDSALYLCASSQPLPSPNEQFFGPGTRLTVL.

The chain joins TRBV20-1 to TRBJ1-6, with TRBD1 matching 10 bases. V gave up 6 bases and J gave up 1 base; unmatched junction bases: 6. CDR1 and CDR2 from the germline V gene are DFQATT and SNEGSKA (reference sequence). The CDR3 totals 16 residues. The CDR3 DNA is TGCAGTGCCCCACGACAGGGGGCGTCCTATAATTCACCCCTCCACTTT. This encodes CSAPRQGASYNSPLHF.

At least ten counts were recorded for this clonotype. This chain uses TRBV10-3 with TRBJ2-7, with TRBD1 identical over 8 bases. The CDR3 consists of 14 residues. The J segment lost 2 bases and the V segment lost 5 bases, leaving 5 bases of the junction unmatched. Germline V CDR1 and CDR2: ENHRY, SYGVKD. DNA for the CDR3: TGTGCCATCAGTAGGGGACAGGACCCCTACGAGCAGTACTTC. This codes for CAISRGQDPYEQYF.

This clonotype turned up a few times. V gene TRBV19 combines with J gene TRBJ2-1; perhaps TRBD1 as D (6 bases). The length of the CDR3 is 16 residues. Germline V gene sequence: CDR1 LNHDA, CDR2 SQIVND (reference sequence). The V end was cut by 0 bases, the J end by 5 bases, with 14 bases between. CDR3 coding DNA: TGTGCCAGTAGTATAGAACGGGGCAGGGGAAACAATGAGCAGTTCTTC. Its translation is CASSIERGRGNNEQFF.

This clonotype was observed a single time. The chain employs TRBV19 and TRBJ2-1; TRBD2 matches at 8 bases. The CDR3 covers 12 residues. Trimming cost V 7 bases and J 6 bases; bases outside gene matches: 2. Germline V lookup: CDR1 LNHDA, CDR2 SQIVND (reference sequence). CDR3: CASTTSGNEQFF. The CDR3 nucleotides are TGTGCCAGTACCACTAGCGGCAATGAGCAGTTCTTC.

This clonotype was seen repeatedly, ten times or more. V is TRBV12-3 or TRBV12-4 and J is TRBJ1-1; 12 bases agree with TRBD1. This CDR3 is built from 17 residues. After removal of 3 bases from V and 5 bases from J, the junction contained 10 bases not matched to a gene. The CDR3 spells CASSFGGQGAGGTEAFF. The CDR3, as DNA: TGTGCCAGCAGTTTTGGGGGACAGGGGGCTGGAGGGACTGAAGCTTTCTTT.

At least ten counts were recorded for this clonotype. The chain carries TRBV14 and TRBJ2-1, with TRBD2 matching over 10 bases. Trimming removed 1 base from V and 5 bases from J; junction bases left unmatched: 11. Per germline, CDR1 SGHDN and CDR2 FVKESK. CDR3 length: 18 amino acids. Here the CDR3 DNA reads TGTGCCAGCAGCCAAGGGAGCGGGAGGGGACCTACCCACAATGAGCAGTTCTTC. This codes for CASSQGSGRGPTHNEQFF. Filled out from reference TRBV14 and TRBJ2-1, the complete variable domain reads EAGVTQFPSHSVIEKGQTVTLRCDPISGHDNLYWYRRVMGKEIKFLLHFVKESKQDESGMPNNRFLAERTGGTYSTLKVQPAELEDSGVYFCASSQGSGRGPTHNEQFFGPGTRLTVL.